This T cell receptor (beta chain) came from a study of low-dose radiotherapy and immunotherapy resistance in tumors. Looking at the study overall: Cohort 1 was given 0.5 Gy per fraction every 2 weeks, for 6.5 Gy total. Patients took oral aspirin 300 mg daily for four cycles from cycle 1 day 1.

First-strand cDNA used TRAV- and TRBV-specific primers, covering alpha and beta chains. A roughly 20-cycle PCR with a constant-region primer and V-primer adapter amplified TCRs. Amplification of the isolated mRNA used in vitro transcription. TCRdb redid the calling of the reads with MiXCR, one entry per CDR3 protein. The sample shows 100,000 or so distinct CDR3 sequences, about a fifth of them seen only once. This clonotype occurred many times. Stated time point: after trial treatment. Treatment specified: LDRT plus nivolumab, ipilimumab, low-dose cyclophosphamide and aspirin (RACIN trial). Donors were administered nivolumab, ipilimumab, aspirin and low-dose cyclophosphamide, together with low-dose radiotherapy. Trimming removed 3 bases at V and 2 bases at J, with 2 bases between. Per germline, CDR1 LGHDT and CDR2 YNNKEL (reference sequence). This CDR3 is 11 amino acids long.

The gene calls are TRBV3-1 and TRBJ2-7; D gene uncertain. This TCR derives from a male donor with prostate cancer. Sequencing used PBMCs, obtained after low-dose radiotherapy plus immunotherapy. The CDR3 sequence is CASSQAYEQYF. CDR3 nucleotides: TGTGCCAGCAGCCAGGCCTACGAGCAGTACTTC.